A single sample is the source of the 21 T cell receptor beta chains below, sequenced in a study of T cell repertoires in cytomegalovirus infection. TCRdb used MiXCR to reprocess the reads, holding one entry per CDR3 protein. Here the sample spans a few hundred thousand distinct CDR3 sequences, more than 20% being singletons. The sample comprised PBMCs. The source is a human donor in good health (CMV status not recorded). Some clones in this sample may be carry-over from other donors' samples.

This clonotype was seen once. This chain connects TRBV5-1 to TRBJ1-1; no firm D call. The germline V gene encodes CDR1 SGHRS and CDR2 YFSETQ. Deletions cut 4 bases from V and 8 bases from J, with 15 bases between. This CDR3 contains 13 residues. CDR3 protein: CASSDPWVEEAFF. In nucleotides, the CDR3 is TGCGCCAGCAGCGACCCGTGGGTTGAGGAAGCTTTCTTT. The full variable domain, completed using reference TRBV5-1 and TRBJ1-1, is KAGVTQTPRYLIKTRGQQVTLSCSPISGHRSVSWYQQTPGQGLQFLFEYFSETQRNKGNFPGRFSGRQFSNSRSEMNVSTLELGDSALYLCASSDPWVEEAFFGQGTRLTVV.

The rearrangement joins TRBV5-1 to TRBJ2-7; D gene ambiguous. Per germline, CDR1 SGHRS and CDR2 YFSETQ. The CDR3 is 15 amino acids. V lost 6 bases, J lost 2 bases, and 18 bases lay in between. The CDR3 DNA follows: TGCGCCAGCACCCCTGACGGCGGCCCACCCTACGAGCAGTACTTC. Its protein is CASTPDGGPPYEQYF.

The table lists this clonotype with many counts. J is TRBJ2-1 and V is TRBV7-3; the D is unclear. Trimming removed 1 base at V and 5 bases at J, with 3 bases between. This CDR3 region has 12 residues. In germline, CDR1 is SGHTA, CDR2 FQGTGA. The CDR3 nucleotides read TGTGCCAGCAGCTTAAGGAACAATGAGCAGTTCTTC. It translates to CASSLRNNEQFF.

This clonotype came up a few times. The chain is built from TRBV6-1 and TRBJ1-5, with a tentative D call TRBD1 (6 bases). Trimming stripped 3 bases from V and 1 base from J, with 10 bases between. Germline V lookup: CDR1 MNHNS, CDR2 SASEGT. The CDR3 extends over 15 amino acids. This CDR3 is CASSEITGSNQPQHF. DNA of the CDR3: TGTGCCAGCAGTGAGATAACAGGGAGCAATCAGCCCCAGCATTTT.

The DNA of the CDR3 is TGCAGTGCTAGAGATAACGGTGTCTCCTACGAGCAGTACTTC. Translated, it gives CSARDNGVSYEQYF. The chain is built from TRBV20-1 and TRBJ2-7, with no clear D. Trimming took off 0 bases at V and 0 bases at J, with 9 bases between the two ends. The germline V gene has CDR1 DFQATT and CDR2 SNEGSKA (reference sequence). The CDR3 covers 14 residues.

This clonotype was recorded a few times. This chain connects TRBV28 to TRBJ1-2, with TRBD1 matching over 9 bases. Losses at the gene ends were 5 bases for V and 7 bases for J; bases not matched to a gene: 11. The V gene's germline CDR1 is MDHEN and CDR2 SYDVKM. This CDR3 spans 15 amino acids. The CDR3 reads CASSDSGTGLTGYTF. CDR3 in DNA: TGTGCCAGCAGTGACTCCGGGACAGGGTTGACTGGCTACACCTTC.

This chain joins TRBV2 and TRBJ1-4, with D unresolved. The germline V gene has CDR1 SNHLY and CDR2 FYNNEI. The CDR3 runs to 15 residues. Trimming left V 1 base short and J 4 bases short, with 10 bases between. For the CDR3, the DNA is TGTGCCAGCAGTGAAGAGGCGCGGGGTAATGAAAAACTGTTTTTT. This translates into CASSEEARGNEKLFF.

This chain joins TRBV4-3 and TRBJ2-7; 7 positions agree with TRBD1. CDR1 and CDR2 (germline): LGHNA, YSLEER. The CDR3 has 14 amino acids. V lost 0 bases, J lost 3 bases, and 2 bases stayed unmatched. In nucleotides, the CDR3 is TGCGCCAGCAGCCAAGAGGGACAGCTCTACGAGCAGTACGTC. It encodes CASSQEGQLYEQYV.

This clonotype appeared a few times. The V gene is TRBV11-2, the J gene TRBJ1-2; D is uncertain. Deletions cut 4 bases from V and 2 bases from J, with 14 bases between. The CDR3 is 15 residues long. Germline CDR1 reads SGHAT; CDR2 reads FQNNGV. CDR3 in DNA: TGTGCCAGCAGCTCCAGAGGTCAGAGCAACTATGGCTACACCTTC. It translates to CASSSRGQSNYGYTF. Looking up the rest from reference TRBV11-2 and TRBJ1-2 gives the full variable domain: EAGVAQSPRYKIIEKRQSVAFWCNPISGHATLYWYQQILGQGPKLLIQFQNNGVVDDSQLPKDRFSAERLKGVDSTLKIQPAKLEDSAVYLCASSSRGQSNYGYTFGSGTRLTVV.

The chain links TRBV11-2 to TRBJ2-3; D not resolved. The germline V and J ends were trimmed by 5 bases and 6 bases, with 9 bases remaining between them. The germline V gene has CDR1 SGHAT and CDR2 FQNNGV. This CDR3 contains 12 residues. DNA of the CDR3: TGTGCCAGCAGCCTCCCGAAGGATACGCAGTATTTT. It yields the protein CASSLPKDTQYF.

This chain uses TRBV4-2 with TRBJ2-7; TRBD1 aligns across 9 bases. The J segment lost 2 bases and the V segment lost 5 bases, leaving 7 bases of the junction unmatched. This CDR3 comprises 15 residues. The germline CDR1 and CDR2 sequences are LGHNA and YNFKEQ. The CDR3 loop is CASSTRGTGPYEQYF. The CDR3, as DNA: TGTGCCAGCAGCACGAGAGGGACAGGGCCCTACGAGCAGTACTTC.

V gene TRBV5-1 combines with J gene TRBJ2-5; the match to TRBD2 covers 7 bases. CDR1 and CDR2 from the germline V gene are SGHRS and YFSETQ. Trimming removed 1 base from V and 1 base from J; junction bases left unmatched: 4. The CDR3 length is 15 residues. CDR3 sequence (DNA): TGCGCCAGCAGCTTGATAGCGGGTTCCCAAGAGACCCAGTACTTC. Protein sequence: CASSLIAGSQETQYF. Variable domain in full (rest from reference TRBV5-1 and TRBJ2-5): KAGVTQTPRYLIKTRGQQVTLSCSPISGHRSVSWYQQTPGQGLQFLFEYFSETQRNKGNFPGRFSGRQFSNSRSEMNVSTLELGDSALYLCASSLIAGSQETQYFGPGTRLLVL.

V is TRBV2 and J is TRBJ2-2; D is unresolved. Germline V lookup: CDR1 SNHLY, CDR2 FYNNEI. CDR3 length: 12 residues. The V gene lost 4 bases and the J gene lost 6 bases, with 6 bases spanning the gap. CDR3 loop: CASSGDPGELFF. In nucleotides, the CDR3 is TGTGCCAGCAGTGGAGATCCCGGGGAGCTGTTTTTT.

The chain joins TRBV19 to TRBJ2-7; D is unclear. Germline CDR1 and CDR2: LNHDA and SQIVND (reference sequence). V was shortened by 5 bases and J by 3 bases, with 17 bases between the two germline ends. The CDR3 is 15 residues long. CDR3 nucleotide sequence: TGTGCCAGTAGTCGCGATTGTTGTGGTTACTACGAGCAGTACGTC. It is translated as CASSRDCCGYYEQYV.

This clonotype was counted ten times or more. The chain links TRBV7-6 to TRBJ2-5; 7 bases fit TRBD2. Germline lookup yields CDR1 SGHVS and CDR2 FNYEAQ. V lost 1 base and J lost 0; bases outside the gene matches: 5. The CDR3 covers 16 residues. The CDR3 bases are TGTGCCAGCAGCTTAGGGGTTAGCGGGTACCAAGAGACCCAGTACTTC. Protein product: CASSLGVSGYQETQYF.

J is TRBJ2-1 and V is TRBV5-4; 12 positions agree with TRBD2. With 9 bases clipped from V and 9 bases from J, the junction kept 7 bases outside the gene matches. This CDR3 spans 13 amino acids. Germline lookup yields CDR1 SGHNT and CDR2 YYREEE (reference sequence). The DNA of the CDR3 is TGTGCCATCCTAGCGGGAGGGTCCAGTGAGCAGTTCTTC. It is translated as CAILAGGSSEQFF.

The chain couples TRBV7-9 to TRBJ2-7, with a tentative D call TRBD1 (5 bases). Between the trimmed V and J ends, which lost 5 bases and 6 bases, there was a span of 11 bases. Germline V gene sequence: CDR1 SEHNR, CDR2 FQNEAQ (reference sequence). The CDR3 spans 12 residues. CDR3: CASSVLRGEQYF. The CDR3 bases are TGTGCCAGCAGCGTTTTAAGGGGCGAGCAGTACTTC.

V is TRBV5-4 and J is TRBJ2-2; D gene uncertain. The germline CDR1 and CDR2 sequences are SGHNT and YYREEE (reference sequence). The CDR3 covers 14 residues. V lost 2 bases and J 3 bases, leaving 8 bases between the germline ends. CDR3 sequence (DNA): TGTGCCAGCAGCTTCCAGCAGGACACCGGGGAGCTGTTTTTT. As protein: CASSFQQDTGELFF.

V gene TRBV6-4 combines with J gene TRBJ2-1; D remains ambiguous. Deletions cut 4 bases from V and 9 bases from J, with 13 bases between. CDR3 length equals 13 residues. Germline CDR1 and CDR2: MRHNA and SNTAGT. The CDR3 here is CASSAQGPTEQFF. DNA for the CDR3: TGTGCCAGCAGTGCGCAAGGGCCCACTGAGCAGTTCTTC.

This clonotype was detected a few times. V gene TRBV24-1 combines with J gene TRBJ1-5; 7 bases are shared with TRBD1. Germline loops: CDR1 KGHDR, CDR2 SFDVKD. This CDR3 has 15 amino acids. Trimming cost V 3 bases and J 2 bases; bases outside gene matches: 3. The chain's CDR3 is CATSDPRGGNQPQHF. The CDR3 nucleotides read TGTGCCACCAGTGATCCCAGGGGGGGCAATCAGCCCCAGCATTTT.

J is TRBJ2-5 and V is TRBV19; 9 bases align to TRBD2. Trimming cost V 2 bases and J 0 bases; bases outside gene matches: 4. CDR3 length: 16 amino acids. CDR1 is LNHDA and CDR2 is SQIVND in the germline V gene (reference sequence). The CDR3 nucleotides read TGTGCCAGTAGTATATTCCCTAGCGGGAACCAAGAGACCCAGTACTTC. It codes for CASSIFPSGNQETQYF.